Presented here are 25 T cell receptor beta chains from one specimen sequenced in a study of cytomegalovirus exposure and HLA in healthy donors. The study ran its PCR with 60 Vbeta and 13 Jbeta primers. This table comes from immunoSEQ multiplex PCR, and its TCRdb copy is limited to in-frame clones, with some not included. The data contain about 130,000 clones, about 80% of them seen just once; the ten biggest clones take up roughly a tenth. The sequenced sample was PBMCs. These receptors were taken from a man aged 25-45 years in good health and CMV-seropositive.

In its sample, this clone was seen a few times. The chain has TRBV7-2 and TRBJ2-6, with D perhaps TRBD1 (6 bases). Deletions cut 5 bases from V and 0 bases from J, with 14 bases between. CDR1 is SGHTA, CDR2 FQGNSA, per germline. The CDR3 is 17 amino acids. The CDR3 coding sequence is TGTGCCAGCAGCCCAAGGGACATCCGCTCTGGGGCCAACGTCCTGACTTTC. Translating it yields CASSPRDIRSGANVLTF.

V usage is TRBV5-1 and J usage is TRBJ2-1, with D perhaps matching TRBD2 (5 bases). The V gene's germline CDR1 is SGHRS and CDR2 YFSETQ. Trimming removed 1 base at V and 8 bases at J, with 13 bases between. The CDR3 length is 14 residues. The CDR3 nucleotides read TGCGCCAGCAGCTTGAATGTTCTCGGGGATGAGCAGTTCTTC. Translating gives CASSLNVLGDEQFF.

The chain joins TRBV7-2 to TRBJ1-1, with a possible D match to TRBD1 (5 bases). Looked up from germline, CDR1 is SGHTA and CDR2 is FQGNSA. The CDR3 covers 14 residues. Trimming pared 6 bases from V and 5 bases from J, leaving 16 bases between. In DNA, the CDR3 is TGTGCCAGCAGATATCAAGGGGAGGTAACTGAAGCTTTCTTT. Translation gives CASRYQGEVTEAFF.

The rearrangement links TRBV7-8 to TRBJ2-1; TRBD1 is a possible D gene (5 bases). The V gene lost 0 bases and the J gene lost 0 bases, with 15 bases spanning the gap. Germline values: CDR1 SGHVS, CDR2 FQNEAQ. CDR3 length equals 18 residues. CDR3 protein: CASSLAGPHRSSYNEQFF. The CDR3 coding sequence is TGTGCCAGCAGCTTAGCGGGGCCACACAGGAGCTCCTACAATGAGCAGTTCTTC.

This clone was seen more than once but under ten times. This sequence joins TRBV29-1 and TRBJ2-1, with 8 positions matching TRBD1. The CDR3 runs to 15 residues. J gave up 3 bases and V 3 bases, and 7 bases lay outside the gene matches. CDR1 SQVTM and CDR2 ANQGSEA come from the germline V gene. As DNA, the CDR3 is TGCAGCGTTGAGTCAAGGGACAGGAACTACAATGAGCAGTTCTTC. The encoded protein is CSVESRDRNYNEQFF.

The table lists this clone with a count of one. CDR3 region: CASSPSGLAYSYNEQFF. CDR3 sequence (DNA): TGTGCCAGCAGCCCGAGTGGACTAGCGTATTCCTACAATGAGCAGTTCTTC. The rearrangement links TRBV9 to TRBJ2-1, with 9 nucleotides matching TRBD2. The CDR3 is 17 residues long. J gave up 1 base and V 4 bases, and 9 bases lay outside the gene matches. Germline-derived CDR1 and CDR2 are SGDLS and YYNGEE.

The chain links TRBV27 to TRBJ2-1, with 10 bases fitting TRBD2. The CDR3 consists of 18 residues. V dropped 8 bases and J dropped 4; count of bases not matched to a gene: 17. The germline gives CDR1 MNHEY, CDR2 SMNVEV (reference sequence). CDR3 nucleotides: TGTGCCAGCTGGAGGCTAGCGGGAGTTCGCTTCTCTTACAATGAGCAGTTCTTC. Its translation is CASWRLAGVRFSYNEQFF.

CDR3 region: CASSSPGGAGTEAFF. As DNA, the CDR3 is TGTGCCAGCAGCTCTCCAGGGGGCGCGGGCACTGAAGCTTTCTTT. This chain links TRBV5-6 with TRBJ1-1; the match to TRBD1 covers 8 bases. The CDR3 contains 15 residues. The V gene end was trimmed by 3 bases and the J gene end by 4 bases; junction bases not matched to a gene: 8. Germline loops: CDR1 SGHDT, CDR2 YYEEEE.

The V gene is TRBV6-6, the J gene TRBJ1-3; 7 nucleotides match TRBD1. Germline assignment: CDR1 MNHNY and CDR2 SVGAGI (reference sequence). J lost 4 bases, V lost 6 bases, and 6 bases had no gene match. There are 14 residues in the CDR3. Written as DNA, the CDR3 is TGTGCCAGCAGCTCCGGACAGGAAGGAAACACCATATATTTT. Translating it yields CASSSGQEGNTIYF.

The chain recombines TRBV30 with TRBJ1-2; a possible D gene is TRBD1 (5 bases). There are 13 residues in the CDR3. The V end was cut by 3 bases, the J end by 8 bases, with 16 bases between. The germline V gene encodes CDR1 GTSNPN and CDR2 SVGIG (reference sequence). The CDR3 nucleotides are TGTGCCTGGAGCCCAGGCGCCAAGGGGGGCTACACCTTC. It yields the protein CAWSPGAKGGYTF. Filled out from reference TRBV30 and TRBJ1-2, the complete variable domain reads SQTIHQWPATLVQPVGSPLSLECTVEGTSNPNLYWYRQAAGRGLQLLFYSVGIGQISSEVPQNLSASRPQDRQFILSSKKLLLSDSGFYLCAWSPGAKGGYTFGSGTRLTVV.

A few counts support this clone. The chain joins TRBV11-3 to TRBJ2-3; TRBD2 matches 8 bases. V lost 4 bases, J lost 6 bases, and 15 bases stayed unmatched. The CDR3 extends over 17 amino acids. Germline CDR1 and CDR2: SGHNT and YENEEA. CDR3 sequence: CASSSGLLSGSIDTQYF. Written as DNA, the CDR3 is TGTGCCAGCAGCTCCGGCCTTCTCAGCGGGAGCATCGATACGCAGTATTTT. The complete variable domain, with remaining parts taken from reference TRBV11-3 and TRBJ2-3, reads EAGVVQSPRYKIIEKKQPVAFWCNPISGHNTLYWYLQNLGQGPELLIRYENEEAVDDSQLPKDRFSAERLKGVDSTLKIQPAELGDSAVYLCASSSGLLSGSIDTQYFGPGTRLTVL.

This clone was seen a handful of times. The J gene is TRBJ2-1, the V gene TRBV30, with 7 bases lining up with TRBD2. Unmatched junction bases numbered 8, after V lost 4 bases and J lost 5 bases. CDR1 is GTSNPN, CDR2 SVGIG, per germline (reference sequence). The CDR3 runs to 14 residues. In nucleotides, the CDR3 is TGTGCCTGGACACGGCCTAGCGGCGACAATGAGCAGTTCTTC. Translating it yields CAWTRPSGDNEQFF.

V usage is TRBV7-9 and J usage is TRBJ2-7; 8 bases fit TRBD1. The CDR3 is 14 amino acids. The germline V gene has CDR1 SEHNR and CDR2 FQNEAQ (reference sequence). Germline trimming cut 5 bases from V and 4 bases from J; bases unmatched to any gene: 7. As DNA, the CDR3 is TGTGCCAGCAGCACACGGCAGGGGGCTTACGAGCAGTACTTC. It translates to CASSTRQGAYEQYF.

The V gene is TRBV7-2, the J gene TRBJ1-5, with 8 bases fitting TRBD1. Germline loops: CDR1 SGHTA, CDR2 FQGNSA. This CDR3 has 15 residues. V shed 4 bases, J shed 7 bases, and the junction held 9 bases outside the gene matches. The CDR3 here is CASSSNTGGGQPQHF. The DNA of the CDR3 is TGTGCCAGCAGCTCGAACACAGGGGGAGGGCAGCCCCAGCATTTT.

CDR3 DNA: TGCGCCAGCAGGGTTGGAGGGAGGGCCTGGGCAGATACGCAGTATTTT. This encodes CASRVGGRAWADTQYF. This chain connects TRBV5-1 to TRBJ2-3; 7 bases are shared with TRBD2. Trimming at V came to 5 bases and at J to 4 bases, leaving 13 bases not matched to a gene. The V gene's germline CDR1 is SGHRS and CDR2 YFSETQ. The CDR3 is 16 residues long.

This clone has only one observation. This sequence joins TRBV20-1 and TRBJ2-7, with D possibly being TRBD2 (6 bases). There are 11 residues in the CDR3. V lost 5 bases to trimming and J lost 7 bases, with 12 bases between them. Germline V gene data show CDR1 as DFQATT and CDR2 as SNEGSKA (reference sequence). The CDR3 region is CSADTRGEQYF. In nucleotides, the CDR3 is TGCAGTGCTGACACACGGGGGGAGCAGTACTTC.

V gene TRBV25-1 combines with J gene TRBJ2-1; 10 nucleotides agree with TRBD2. Trimming removed 1 base from V and 4 bases from J; junction bases left unmatched: 1. Per the germline V gene, CDR1 is MGHDK and CDR2 is SYGVNS. CDR3 length: 15 residues. The CDR3 DNA reads as TGTGCCAGCAGTGAATTGACTAGCGGGTACAATGAGCAGTTCTTC. Its translation: CASSELTSGYNEQFF.

This chain links TRBV11-3 with TRBJ2-3, with D maybe TRBD1 (6 bases). Trimming took off 5 bases at V and 4 bases at J, with 16 bases between the two ends. This CDR3 has 15 amino acids. Germline assignment: CDR1 SGHNT and CDR2 YENEEA. The chain's CDR3 is CASSPTGSLSDTQYF. DNA of the CDR3: TGTGCCAGCAGCCCTACAGGGTCCTTATCAGATACGCAGTATTTT. Full variable domain (missing parts from reference TRBV11-3 and TRBJ2-3): EAGVVQSPRYKIIEKKQPVAFWCNPISGHNTLYWYLQNLGQGPELLIRYENEEAVDDSQLPKDRFSAERLKGVDSTLKIQPAELGDSAVYLCASSPTGSLSDTQYFGPGTRLTVL.

The count of this clone is one. CDR3 DNA: TGTGCCAGCTCACCACCGTCGCCCTCCTACGAGCAGTACTTC. Protein: CASSPPSPSYEQYF. The chain employs TRBV18 and TRBJ2-5; D unclear. The end of the DNA aligns better with TRBJ2-7, so the J call may be wrong. The length of the CDR3 is 14 residues. Germline V gene data show CDR1 as KGHSH and CDR2 as LQKENI.

This clone occurred a few times. This sequence joins TRBV18 and TRBJ1-2, with 7 bases matching TRBD1. With V trimmed by 3 bases and J by 4 bases, 5 bases remained unmatched. The germline CDR1 and CDR2 sequences are KGHSH and LQKENI. CDR3 size: 14 residues. The DNA for the CDR3 is TGTGCCAGCTCACCGGACAGGTCTGCCTATGGCTACACCTTC. Amino acid sequence: CASSPDRSAYGYTF.

V usage is TRBV11-2 and J usage is TRBJ2-7, with 7 bases aligning to TRBD2. CDR3 size: 15 residues. V trimming: 0 bases; J trimming: 2 bases; junction bases outside the gene matches: 4. CDR1 is SGHAT and CDR2 is FQNNGV in the germline V gene. CDR3 bases: TGTGCCAGCAGCTTAGATTGGGGGAGGGCCTACGAGCAGTACTTC. Protein product: CASSLDWGRAYEQYF. Drawing the rest from reference TRBV11-2 and TRBJ2-7, the complete variable domain is EAGVAQSPRYKIIEKRQSVAFWCNPISGHATLYWYQQILGQGPKLLIQFQNNGVVDDSQLPKDRFSAERLKGVDSTLKIQPAKLEDSAVYLCASSLDWGRAYEQYFGPGTRLTVT.

This rearrangement joins TRBV7-8 to TRBJ2-1; 14 positions match TRBD2. After removal of 3 bases from V and 8 bases from J, the junction contained 3 bases not matched to a gene. This CDR3 has 15 amino acids. Germline V gene sequence: CDR1 SGHVS, CDR2 FQNEAQ. The CDR3 loop is CASSFRLAGGDEQFF. CDR3 nucleotide sequence: TGTGCCAGCAGCTTCCGACTAGCGGGAGGGGATGAGCAGTTCTTC.

The V and J genes are TRBV27 and TRBJ2-3, with a tentative D call TRBD2 (6 bases). Germline assignment: CDR1 MNHEY and CDR2 SMNVEV (reference sequence). This CDR3 has 13 residues. V lost 7 bases and J 5 bases, leaving 13 bases between the germline ends. In DNA, the CDR3 is TGTGCCAGCAAGGTGCAGGGAGGAGATACGCAGTATTTT. This gives the protein CASKVQGGDTQYF.

The genes are TRBV9 and TRBJ2-7; D might be TRBD1 (7 bases). This CDR3 spans 15 amino acids. Trimming stripped 0 bases from V and 5 bases from J, with 15 bases between. The germline CDR1 and CDR2 sequences are SGDLS and YYNGEE. CDR3 bases: TGTGCCAGCAGCGTAGGAGGGGGCGCGGGGAACGAGCAGTACTTC. Its protein is CASSVGGGAGNEQYF.

This clone was seen more than once but under ten times. J is TRBJ1-1 and V is TRBV5-1, with TRBD1 as a possible D gene (5 bases). CDR3 length equals 13 residues. V was pared by 4 bases and J by 1 base, with 8 bases between. Per germline, CDR1 SGHRS and CDR2 YFSETQ. CDR3 in amino acids: CASSRDWNTEAFF. Written as DNA, the CDR3 is TGCGCCAGCAGCAGGGACTGGAACACTGAAGCTTTCTTT.